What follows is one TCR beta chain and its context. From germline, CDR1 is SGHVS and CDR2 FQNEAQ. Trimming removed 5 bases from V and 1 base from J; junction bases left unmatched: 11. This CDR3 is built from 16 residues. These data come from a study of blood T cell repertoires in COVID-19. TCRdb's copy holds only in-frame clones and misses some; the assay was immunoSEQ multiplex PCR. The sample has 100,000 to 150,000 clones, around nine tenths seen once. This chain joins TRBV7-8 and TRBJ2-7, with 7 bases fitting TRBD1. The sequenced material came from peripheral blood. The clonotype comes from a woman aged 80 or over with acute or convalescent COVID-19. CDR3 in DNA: TGTGCCAGCAGCCGTGTTGACAGGGCCATTTCCTACGAGCAGTACTTC. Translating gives CASSRVDRAISYEQYF.